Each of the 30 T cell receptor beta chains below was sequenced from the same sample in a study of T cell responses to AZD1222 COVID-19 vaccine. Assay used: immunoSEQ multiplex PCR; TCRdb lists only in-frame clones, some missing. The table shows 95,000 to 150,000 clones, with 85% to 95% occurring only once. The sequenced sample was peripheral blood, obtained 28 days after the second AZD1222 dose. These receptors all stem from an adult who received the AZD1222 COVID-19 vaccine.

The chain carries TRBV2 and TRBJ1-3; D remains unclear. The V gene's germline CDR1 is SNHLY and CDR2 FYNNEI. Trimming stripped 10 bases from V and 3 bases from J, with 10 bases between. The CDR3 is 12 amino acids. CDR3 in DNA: TGTGCCATCCGCTTTGGTGGAAACACCATATATTTT. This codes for CAIRFGGNTIYF.

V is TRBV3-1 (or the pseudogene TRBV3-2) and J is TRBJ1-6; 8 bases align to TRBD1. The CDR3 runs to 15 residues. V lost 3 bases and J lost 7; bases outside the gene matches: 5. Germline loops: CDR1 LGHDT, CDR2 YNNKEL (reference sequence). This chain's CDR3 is CASSHNRGKNSPLHF. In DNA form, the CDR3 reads TGTGCCAGCAGCCATAACAGGGGGAAGAATTCACCCCTCCACTTT.

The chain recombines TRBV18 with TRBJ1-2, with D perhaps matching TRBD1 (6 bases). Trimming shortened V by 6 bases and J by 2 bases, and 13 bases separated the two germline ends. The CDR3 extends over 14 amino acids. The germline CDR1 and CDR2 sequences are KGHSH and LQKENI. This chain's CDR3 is CASSPTGPNYGYTF. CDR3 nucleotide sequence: TGTGCCAGCTCCCCGACAGGCCCAAACTATGGCTACACCTTC.

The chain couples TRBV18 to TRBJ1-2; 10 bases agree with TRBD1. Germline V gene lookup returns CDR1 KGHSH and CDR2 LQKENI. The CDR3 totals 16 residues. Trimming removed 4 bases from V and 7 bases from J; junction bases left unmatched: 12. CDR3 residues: CASSLSGTGAAGGYTF. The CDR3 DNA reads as TGTGCCAGCTCACTCTCCGGGACAGGGGCCGCCGGTGGCTACACCTTC.

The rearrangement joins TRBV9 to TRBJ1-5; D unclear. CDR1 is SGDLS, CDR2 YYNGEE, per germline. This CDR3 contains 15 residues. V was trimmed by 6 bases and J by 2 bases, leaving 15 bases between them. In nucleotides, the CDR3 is TGTGCCAGCACCACCCGGGTGGGTGGCAATCAGCCCCAGCATTTT. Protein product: CASTTRVGGNQPQHF.

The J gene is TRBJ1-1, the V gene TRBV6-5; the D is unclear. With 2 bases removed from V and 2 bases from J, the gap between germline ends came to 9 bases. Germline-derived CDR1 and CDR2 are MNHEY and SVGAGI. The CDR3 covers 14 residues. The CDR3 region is CASSYMGSNTEAFF. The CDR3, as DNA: TGTGCCAGCAGTTACATGGGATCCAACACTGAAGCTTTCTTT.

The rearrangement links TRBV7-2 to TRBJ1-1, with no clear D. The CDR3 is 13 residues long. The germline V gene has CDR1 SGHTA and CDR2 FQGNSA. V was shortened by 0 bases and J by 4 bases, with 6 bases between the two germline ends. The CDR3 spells CASSLAGITEAFF. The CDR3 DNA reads TGTGCCAGCAGCTTAGCAGGAATCACTGAAGCTTTCTTT.

The CDR3 protein is CASSPRGAEKTQYF. The DNA for the CDR3 is TGTGCCAGCAGCCCCCGTGGCGCGGAGAAGACCCAGTACTTC. This rearrangement joins TRBV7-9 to TRBJ2-5; D unresolved. Germline CDR1 reads SEHNR; CDR2 reads FQNEAQ (reference sequence). This CDR3 has 14 amino acids. Between the trimmed V and J ends, which lost 5 bases and 6 bases, there was a span of 16 bases.

The CDR3 sequence: CASSISGDTYEQYF. Here the CDR3 DNA reads TGTGCCAGCTCGATTAGCGGAGATACCTACGAGCAGTACTTC. The chain joins TRBV7-2 to TRBJ2-7; maybe TRBD2 (6 bases). The germline gives CDR1 SGHTA, CDR2 FQGNSA. Trimming pared 8 bases from V and 2 bases from J, leaving 16 bases between. There are 14 residues in the CDR3.

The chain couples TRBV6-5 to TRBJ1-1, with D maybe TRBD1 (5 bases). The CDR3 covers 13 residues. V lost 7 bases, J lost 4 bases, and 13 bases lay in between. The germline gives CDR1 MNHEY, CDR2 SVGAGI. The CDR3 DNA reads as TGTGCCAGCATGGGGCGGGGTGCCACTGAAGCTTTCTTT. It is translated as CASMGRGATEAFF.

The CDR3 bases are TGTGCTACCTTAACAGGGTTGGACATTCAGTACTTC. It yields the protein CATLTGLDIQYF. The V gene is TRBV7-7, the J gene TRBJ2-4, with TRBD1 as a possible D gene (6 bases). This CDR3 spans 12 amino acids. The V gene's germline CDR1 is SSHAT and CDR2 FNYEAQ (reference sequence).

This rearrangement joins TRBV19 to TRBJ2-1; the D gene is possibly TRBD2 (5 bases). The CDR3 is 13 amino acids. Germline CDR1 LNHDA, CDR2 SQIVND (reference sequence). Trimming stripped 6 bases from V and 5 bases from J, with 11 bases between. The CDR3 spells CASRETGNNEQFF. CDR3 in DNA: TGTGCCAGTAGGGAAACGGGAAACAATGAGCAGTTCTTC.

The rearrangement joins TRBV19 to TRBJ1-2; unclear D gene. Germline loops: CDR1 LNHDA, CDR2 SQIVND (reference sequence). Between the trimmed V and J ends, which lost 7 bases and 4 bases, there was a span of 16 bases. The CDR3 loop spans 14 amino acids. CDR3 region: CASTEVGRTYGYTF. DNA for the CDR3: TGTGCCAGTACCGAAGTTGGACGGACCTATGGCTACACCTTC.

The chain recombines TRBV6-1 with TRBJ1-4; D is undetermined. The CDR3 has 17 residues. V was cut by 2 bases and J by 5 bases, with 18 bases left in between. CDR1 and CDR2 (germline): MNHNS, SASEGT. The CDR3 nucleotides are TGTGCCAGCAGTGAAAGAGCGACCGGGAGCTTGAATGAAAAACTGTTTTTT. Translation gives CASSERATGSLNEKLFF.

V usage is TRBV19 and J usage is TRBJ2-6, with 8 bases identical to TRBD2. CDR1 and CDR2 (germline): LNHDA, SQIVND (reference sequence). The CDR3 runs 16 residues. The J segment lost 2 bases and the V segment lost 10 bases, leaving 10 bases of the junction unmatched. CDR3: CATRPSGRTGANVLTF. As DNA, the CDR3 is TGTGCCACCAGGCCCAGCGGGAGAACTGGGGCCAACGTCCTGACTTTC.

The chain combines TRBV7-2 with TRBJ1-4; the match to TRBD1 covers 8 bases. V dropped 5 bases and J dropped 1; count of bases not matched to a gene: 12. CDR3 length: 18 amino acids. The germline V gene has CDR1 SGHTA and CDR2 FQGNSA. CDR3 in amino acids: CASSLGQGGMVTNEKLFF. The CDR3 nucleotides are TGTGCCAGCAGCCTAGGACAGGGCGGCATGGTAACTAATGAAAAACTGTTTTTT.

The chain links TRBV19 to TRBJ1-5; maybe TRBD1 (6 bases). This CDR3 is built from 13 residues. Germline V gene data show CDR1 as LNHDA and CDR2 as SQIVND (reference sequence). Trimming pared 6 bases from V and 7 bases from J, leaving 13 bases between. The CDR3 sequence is CASSTQGRQPQHF. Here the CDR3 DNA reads TGTGCCAGTAGCACACAGGGTAGGCAGCCCCAGCATTTT.

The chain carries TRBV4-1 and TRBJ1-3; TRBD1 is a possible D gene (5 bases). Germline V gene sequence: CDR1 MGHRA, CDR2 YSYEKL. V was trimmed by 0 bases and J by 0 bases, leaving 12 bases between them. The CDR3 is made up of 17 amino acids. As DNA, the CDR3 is TGCGCCAGCAGCCAAGATCATTATGGGGGCTCTGGAAACACCATATATTTT. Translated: CASSQDHYGGSGNTIYF.

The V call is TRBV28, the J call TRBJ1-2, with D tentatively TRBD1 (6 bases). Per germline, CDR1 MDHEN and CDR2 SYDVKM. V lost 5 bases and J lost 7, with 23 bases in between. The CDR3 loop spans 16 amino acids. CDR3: CASSGHISGDLSGYTF. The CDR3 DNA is TGTGCCAGCAGTGGGCACATTTCAGGGGACTTGAGTGGCTACACCTTC.

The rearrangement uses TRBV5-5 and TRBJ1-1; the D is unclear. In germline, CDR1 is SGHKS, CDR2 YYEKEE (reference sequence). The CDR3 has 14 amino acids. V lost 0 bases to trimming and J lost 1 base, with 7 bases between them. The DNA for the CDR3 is TGTGCCAGCAGCTTGGGAGCTGGGAACACTGAAGCTTTCTTT. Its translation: CASSLGAGNTEAFF.

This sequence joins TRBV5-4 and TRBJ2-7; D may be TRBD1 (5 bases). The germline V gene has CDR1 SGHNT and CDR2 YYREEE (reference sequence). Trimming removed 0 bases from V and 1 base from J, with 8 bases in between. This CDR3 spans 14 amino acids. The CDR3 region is CASSLVAGSYEQYF. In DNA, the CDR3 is TGTGCCAGCAGCTTGGTTGCAGGGTCCTACGAGCAGTACTTC.

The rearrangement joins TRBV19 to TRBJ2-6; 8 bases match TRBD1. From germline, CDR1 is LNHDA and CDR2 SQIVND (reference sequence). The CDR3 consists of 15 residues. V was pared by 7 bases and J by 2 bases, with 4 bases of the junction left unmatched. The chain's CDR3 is CASTLTGAGANVLTF. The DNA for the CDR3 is TGTGCCAGTACCCTGACAGGGGCTGGGGCCAACGTCCTGACTTTC.

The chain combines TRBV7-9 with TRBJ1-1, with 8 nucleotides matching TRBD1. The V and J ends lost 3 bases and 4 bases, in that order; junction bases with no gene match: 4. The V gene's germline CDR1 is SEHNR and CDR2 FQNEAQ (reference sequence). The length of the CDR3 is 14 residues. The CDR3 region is CASSLGQVGTEAFF. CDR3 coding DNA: TGTGCCAGCAGCTTGGGACAGGTTGGCACTGAAGCTTTCTTT. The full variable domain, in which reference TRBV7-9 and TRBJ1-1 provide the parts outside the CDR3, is DTGVSQNPRHKITKRGQNVTFRCDPISEHNRLYWYRQTLGQGPEFLTYFQNEAQLEKSRLLSDRFSAERPKGSFSTLEIQRTEQGDSAMYLCASSLGQVGTEAFFGQGTRLTVV.

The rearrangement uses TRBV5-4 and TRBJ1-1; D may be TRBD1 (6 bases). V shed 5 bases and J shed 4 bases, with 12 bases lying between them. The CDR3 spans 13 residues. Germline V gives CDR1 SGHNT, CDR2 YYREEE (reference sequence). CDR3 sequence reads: CASRQGGSTEAFF. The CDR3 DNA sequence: TGTGCCAGCAGACAGGGTGGCAGCACTGAAGCTTTCTTT. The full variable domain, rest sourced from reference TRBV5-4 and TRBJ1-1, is ETGVTQSPTHLIKTRGQQVTLRCSSQSGHNTVSWYQQALGQGPQFIFQYYREEENGRGNFPPRFSGLQFPNYSSELNVNALELDDSALYLCASRQGGSTEAFFGQGTRLTVV.

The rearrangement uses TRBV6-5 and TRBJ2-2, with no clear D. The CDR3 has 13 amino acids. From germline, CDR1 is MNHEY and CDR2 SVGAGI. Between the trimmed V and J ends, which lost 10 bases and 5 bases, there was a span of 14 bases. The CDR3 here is CATSSAGTGELFF. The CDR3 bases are TGTGCCACCTCCAGCGCCGGAACCGGGGAGCTGTTTTTT.

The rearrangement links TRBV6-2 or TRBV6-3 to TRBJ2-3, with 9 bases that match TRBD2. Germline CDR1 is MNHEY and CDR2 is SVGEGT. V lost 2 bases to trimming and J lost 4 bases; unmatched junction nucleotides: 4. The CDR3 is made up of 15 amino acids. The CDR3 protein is CASSYGGRAPDTQYF. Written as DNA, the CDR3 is TGTGCCAGCAGTTACGGCGGGAGGGCCCCAGATACGCAGTATTTT.

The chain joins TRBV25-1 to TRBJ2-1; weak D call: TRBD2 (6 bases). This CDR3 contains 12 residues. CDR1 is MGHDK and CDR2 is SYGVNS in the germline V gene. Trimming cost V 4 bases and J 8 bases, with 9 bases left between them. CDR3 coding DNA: TGTGCCAGCAGTGGCGGGACCTATGAGCAGTTCTTC. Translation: CASSGGTYEQFF.

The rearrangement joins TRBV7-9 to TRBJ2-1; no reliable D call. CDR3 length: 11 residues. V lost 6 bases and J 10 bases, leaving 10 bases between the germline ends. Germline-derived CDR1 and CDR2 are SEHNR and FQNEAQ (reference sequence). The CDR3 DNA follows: TGTGCCAGCAGTCGTATGGGGGAGCAGTTCTTC. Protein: CASSRMGEQFF.

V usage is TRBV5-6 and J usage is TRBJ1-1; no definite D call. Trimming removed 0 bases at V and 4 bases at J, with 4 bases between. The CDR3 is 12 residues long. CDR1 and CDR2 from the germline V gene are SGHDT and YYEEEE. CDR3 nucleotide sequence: TGTGCCAGCAGCTTGGGGGTCACTGAAGCTTTCTTT. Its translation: CASSLGVTEAFF.

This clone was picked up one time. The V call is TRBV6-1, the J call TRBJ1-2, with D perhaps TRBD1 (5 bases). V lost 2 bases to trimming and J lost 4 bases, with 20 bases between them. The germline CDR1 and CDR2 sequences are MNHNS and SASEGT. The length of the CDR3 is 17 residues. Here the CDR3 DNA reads TGTGCCAGCAGTGAACGAGGGGCGCTTCCCTTCATCTATGGCTACACCTTC. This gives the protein CASSERGALPFIYGYTF.